The 2 T cell receptor beta chains below all came from one sample that was sequenced in a study of T-cell memory formation after mild COVID-19. TCRdb called the 5' RACE reads again in MiXCR, with one record for every CDR3 protein. The sample carries approximately 54,000 distinct CDR3 sequences, less than 15% recorded once. Sequencing was done on a sample of PBMCs or a T cell subset sorted from them (not recorded which). Receptor source: a man in his late teens or twenties who had mild COVID-19 (a few samples of this study predate the infection). Cell type and time point are not known.

The rearrangement uses TRBV7-3 and TRBJ2-3; the D gene is possibly TRBD1 (5 bases). The CDR3 runs 16 residues. CDR1 SGHTA and CDR2 FQGTGA come from the germline V gene. The germline V and J ends were trimmed by 4 bases and 3 bases, with 17 bases remaining between them. The CDR3 region has the DNA TGTGCCAGCAGCTACTTACCCCACCAGGGAACAGATACGCAGTATTTT. It encodes CASSYLPHQGTDTQYF.

The CDR3: CASSNLHGYEQYF. The CDR3 DNA reads TGTGCCAGCAGCAACCTACATGGGTACGAGCAGTACTTC. The chain links TRBV6-1 to TRBJ2-7; no firm D call. The V end lost 6 bases, the J end lost 4 bases, and 13 bases lay between the germline ends. The CDR3 has 13 amino acids. The V gene's germline CDR1 is MNHNS and CDR2 SASEGT.